This is a list of T cell receptor beta chains from one sample in a study of CXCR3-negative and CXCR3-positive naive CD8 T cells. TCRdb reanalyzed the 5' RACE reads, giving one entry per CDR3 protein sequence and no DNA. The sample totals 100,000 to 150,000 distinct CDR3 sequences; its top ten clones hold roughly 0.3%. Specimen: naive CXCR3- CD8+ T cells from blood. The receptors derive from a human donor in good health. Some clones in this sample may be carry-over from other donors' samples. The CDR3 runs from the conserved cysteine through the conserved F or W. Not every row has a clone size; where given, it reads once, few, many or a size class.

clone size | J gene | V gene | CDR3 protein
. | TRBJ2-2 | TRBV4-3 | CASSQDAGNTGELFF
. | TRBJ1-2 | TRBV29-1 | CSVDFDRGLGYTF
. | TRBJ2-1 | TRBV4-1 | CASSTRSGNEQFF
medium-sized | TRBJ2-3 | TRBV7-7 | CASSLTSGGADTQYF
. | TRBJ2-1 | TRBV28 | CASSRDRVINEQFF
. | TRBJ1-1 | TRBV7-9 | CASSLVFGGRRTEAFF
. | TRBJ2-7 | TRBV4-1 | CASSPGLADSYEQYF
. | TRBJ2-1 | TRBV2 | CASREPGGRYNEQFF
. | TRBJ1-1 | TRBV12-3/TRBV12-4 | CASPRQALPRTEAFF
. | TRBJ1-2 | TRBV5-1 | CASSTSDRLLGGYTF
. | TRBJ2-1 | TRBV20-1 | CSAELRDRSFNEQFF
. | TRBJ2-1 | TRBV11-2 | CASSSRDRPYNEQFF
. | TRBJ2-5 | TRBV4-3 | CASSQDFGSQETQYF
. | TRBJ2-2 | TRBV7-6 | CASSLARTSNTGELFF
. | TRBJ2-7 | TRBV30 | CAWSVTRDSWEQYF
. | TRBJ2-3 | TRBV29-1 | CSAAGGTDTQYF
. | TRBJ2-1 | TRBV19 | CASTDAGEQFF
. | TRBJ2-2 | TRBV7-6 | CASSLVALASGTGELFF
. | TRBJ2-5 | TRBV5-1 | CASSLITTEYQETQYF
. | TRBJ2-5 | TRBV4-1 | CASSQEGMLQETQYF
. | TRBJ1-1 | TRBV28 | CASRRTGVNTEAFF
. | TRBJ2-1 | TRBV2 | CASGTGSYNEQFF
. | TRBJ2-2 | TRBV7-9 | CASTRGNTGELFF
. | TRBJ2-1 | TRBV9 | CASSVVDLPAPGNEQFF
. | TRBJ2-7 | TRBV10-3 | CAISAASGTYEQYF
. | TRBJ2-1 | TRBV7-6 | CASSLAGTGVHEQFF
. | TRBJ2-7 | TRBV7-2 | CASSLPASYEQYF
. | TRBJ2-4 | TRBV28 | CASSSRRGSEGIQYF
. | TRBJ2-4 | TRBV12-3/TRBV12-4 | CASSYLSGGASIQYF
. | TRBJ2-1 | TRBV29-1 | CSVVSSGLGLGEQFF
. | TRBJ1-1 | TRBV29-1 | CSVELSGITEAFF
. | TRBJ1-1 | TRBV29-1 | CSVEYRGHTEAFF
. | TRBJ2-2 | TRBV5-6 | CASSRGLTGELFF
. | TRBJ1-2 | TRBV28 | CASSFRDRGYYGYTF
. | TRBJ2-7 | TRBV29-1 | CSVRGTGGWEQYF
. | TRBJ2-1 | TRBV10-3 | CAISEGLGPDEQFF
. | TRBJ1-6 | TRBV28 | CASSLSGRYSYNSPLHF
. | TRBJ2-7 | TRBV13 | CASSLGTFYEQYF
. | TRBJ2-1 | TRBV12-3/TRBV12-4 | CASSVDYNEQFF
. | TRBJ2-7 | TRBV15 | CATTGTSLSEQYF
. | TRBJ2-1 | TRBV29-1 | CSVDSAGDNNEQFF
. | TRBJ2-1 | TRBV19 | CASSINKGLERYEQFF
. | TRBJ2-5 | TRBV5-1 | CASSPRRRDQETQYF
. | TRBJ2-7 | TRBV7-9 | CASSLAAGGPYEQYF
. | TRBJ1-2 | TRBV29-1 | CSVVANYGYTF
. | TRBJ2-1 | TRBV20-1 | CSARAQRGAVQETYNEQFF
. | TRBJ2-1 | TRBV6-6 | CASSRGADSYNEQFF
. | TRBJ2-7 | TRBV5-1 | CASSLGANYEQHF
. | TRBJ1-5 | TRBV4-1 | CASSRGQGGNQPQHF
. | TRBJ2-5 | TRBV7-3 | CASRAKGIPRETQYF
. | TRBJ2-5 | TRBV20-1 | CSARDREREAKTQYF
. | TRBJ2-2 | TRBV29-1 | CSAVSNTGELFF
. | TRBJ2-5 | TRBV20-1 | CSADSSPTRETQYF
. | TRBJ2-1 | TRBV7-6 | CASSLVGGSNNEQFF
. | TRBJ2-3 | TRBV15 | CATSRDRYGGGALGTDTQYF